The entry below gives a single T cell receptor (beta chain) sequence along with its context. These data are taken from a study of blood T cell repertoires in COVID-19. Study summary: Sources were T cells, B-cell-depleted T cells, or PBMCs; the material itself was cDNA or gDNA.

The V segment lost 2 bases and the J segment 1 base; nucleotides outside the gene matches: 4. The CDR3 length is 16 residues. Germline loops: CDR1 KGHSH, CDR2 LQKENI. In the authors' methods: By means of reference gene primer amplification, nucleated cell counts were estimated. Sequencing used immunoSEQ multiplex PCR; TCRdb keeps in-frame clones, though not all of them. That table furnishes V, J and clone size, whereas the DNA furnished D and trimming. The sample lists approximately 160,000 clones; 80% to 90% were seen once. The study drew participants aged about 18 to 89 years from 20 to 30 US areas. Clinical history as reported by participants underpinned cohort assignment.

The source is a woman aged 45 to 65 in a cohort exposed to, infected with or recovered from COVID-19 (not recorded which). The J gene is TRBJ1-1, the V gene TRBV18; 10 positions match TRBD1. The sequenced sample consisted of PBMCs or T cells enriched from blood (not recorded which). CDR3 sequence (DNA): TGTGCCAGCTCACCATGGACAGGGGGGGGGAACACTGAAGCTTTCTTT. It specifies CASSPWTGGGNTEAFF. Filled out from reference TRBV18 and TRBJ1-1, the complete variable domain reads NAGVMQNPRHLVRRRGQEARLRCSPMKGHSHVYWYRQLPEEGLKFMVYLQKENIIDESGMPKERFSAEFPKEGPSILRIQQVVRGDSAAYFCASSPWTGGGNTEAFFGQGTRLTVV.